These T cell receptor beta chains were read from a single sample in a study of blood T cell repertoires in COVID-19. Produced via immunoSEQ multiplex PCR; TCRdb's table is partial and in-frame only. The data contain over 250,000 clones, about nine tenths of them seen just once; the ten biggest clones take up roughly 2.1%. Source material: peripheral blood. Receptor source: a man in his fifties with acute or convalescent COVID-19. The CDR3 runs from the conserved cysteine through the conserved F or W. Fields, in order: D gene, J gene, clone size, V gene, CDR3 DNA, CDR3 protein. A D gene is named only where the DNA matches it firmly. The size of a clone is reported for some rows only, either as once, few or many, or as a class for expanded clones.

D gene: -; J gene: TRBJ1-1; clone size: -; V gene: TRBV12-5; CDR3 DNA: TGTGCTAGTGGTTTGGTAGCAGGGTTCACTGAAGCTTTCTTT; CDR3 protein: CASGLVAGFTEAFF
D gene: -; J gene: TRBJ1-1; clone size: few; V gene: TRBV30; CDR3 DNA: TGTGCCTGGGGCAGAGCGTCCGAAGCTTTCTTT; CDR3 protein: CAWGRASEAFF
D gene: TRBD1; J gene: TRBJ1-6; clone size: -; V gene: TRBV6-5; CDR3 DNA: TGTGCCAGCAGTTACCGACAGGGTTCCTCACCCCTCCACTTT; CDR3 protein: CASSYRQGSSPLHF
D gene: -; J gene: TRBJ1-1; clone size: -; V gene: TRBV30; CDR3 DNA: TGTGCCTGGGGCAGGGGGAACACTGAAGCTTTCTTT; CDR3 protein: CAWGRGNTEAFF
D gene: TRBD2; J gene: TRBJ2-7; clone size: -; V gene: TRBV6-1; CDR3 DNA: TGTGCCAGCAGTGAGGGCGGGGGTCCCCCCTACGAGCAGTACTTC; CDR3 protein: CASSEGGGPPYEQYF
D gene: TRBD1; J gene: TRBJ1-5; clone size: -; V gene: TRBV19; CDR3 DNA: TGTGCCACCCCTCAACTGGGGACAGGGGGCGGGCAGCCCCAGCATTTT; CDR3 protein: CATPQLGTGGGQPQHF
D gene: TRBD1; J gene: TRBJ2-2; clone size: -; V gene: TRBV5-1; CDR3 DNA: TGCGCCAGCAGCCCGGGACAGGGTATATGGGACACCGGGGAGCTGTTTTTT; CDR3 protein: CASSPGQGIWDTGELFF
D gene: -; J gene: TRBJ2-2; clone size: -; V gene: TRBV6-5; CDR3 DNA: TGTGCCAGCAAGGGACAATTGAACACCGGGGAGCTGTTTTTT; CDR3 protein: CASKGQLNTGELFF
D gene: TRBD1; J gene: TRBJ2-7; clone size: -; V gene: TRBV28; CDR3 DNA: TGTGCCAGCAGTCAAGCCGGGACAGGGAGCGGCGAGCAGTACTTC; CDR3 protein: CASSQAGTGSGEQYF
D gene: -; J gene: TRBJ2-5; clone size: -; V gene: TRBV4-2; CDR3 DNA: TGTGCCAGCAGCCAAGAACTAGGACGAGAGACCCAGTACTTC; CDR3 protein: CASSQELGRETQYF
D gene: TRBD1; J gene: TRBJ1-6; clone size: -; V gene: TRBV19; CDR3 DNA: TGTGCCAGTAGTCAGGGGGCGGTTCCAAATTCACCCCTCCACTTT; CDR3 protein: CASSQGAVPNSPLHF
D gene: TRBD2; J gene: TRBJ2-7; clone size: -; V gene: TRBV4-2; CDR3 DNA: TGTGCCAGCACCCTCTCGGTAGCGGGGGTCTCCTACGAGCAGTACTTC; CDR3 protein: CASTLSVAGVSYEQYF
D gene: -; J gene: TRBJ1-1; clone size: -; V gene: TRBV6-5; CDR3 DNA: TGTGCCAGCAGGAAACAGGGCCGAAATAACTCGGCTTTCTTT; CDR3 protein: CASRKQGRNNSAFF
D gene: -; J gene: TRBJ1-2; clone size: -; V gene: TRBV9; CDR3 DNA: TGTGCCAGCAGCCTACCTCAGACAGCCACTAACTATGGCTACACCTTC; CDR3 protein: CASSLPQTATNYGYTF
D gene: -; J gene: TRBJ2-3; clone size: -; V gene: TRBV19; CDR3 DNA: TGTGCCACTGGCCTAGGGACTCTCAGCACAGATACGCAGTATTTT; CDR3 protein: CATGLGTLSTDTQYF
D gene: TRBD1; J gene: TRBJ2-7; clone size: -; V gene: TRBV29-1; CDR3 DNA: TGCAGCGTAGGACAGGGGAACTACGAGCAGTACTTC; CDR3 protein: CSVGQGNYEQYF
D gene: -; J gene: TRBJ2-2; clone size: -; V gene: TRBV18; CDR3 DNA: TGTGCCAGCTCACCTCGGGACACCGGGGAGCTGTTTTTT; CDR3 protein: CASSPRDTGELFF
D gene: -; J gene: TRBJ1-5; clone size: -; V gene: TRBV19; CDR3 DNA: TGTGCCAGTAGTAGGCGGGGGGGCAATCAGCCCCAGCATTTT; CDR3 protein: CASSRRGGNQPQHF
D gene: -; J gene: TRBJ1-2; clone size: -; V gene: TRBV5-1; CDR3 DNA: TGCGCCAGCAGCTGGGGACAAAGCGATGGCTACACCTTC; CDR3 protein: CASSWGQSDGYTF
D gene: -; J gene: TRBJ2-7; clone size: -; V gene: TRBV29-1; CDR3 DNA: TGCAGCGCACCGCAGGGCCACGAGCAGTACTTC; CDR3 protein: CSAPQGHEQYF
D gene: -; J gene: TRBJ1-1; clone size: -; V gene: TRBV25-1; CDR3 DNA: TGTGCCAGCAGTGAATACCTGGGGGAGGGGTATGAAGCTTTCTTT; CDR3 protein: CASSEYLGEGYEAFF
D gene: TRBD2; J gene: TRBJ2-7; clone size: few; V gene: TRBV9; CDR3 DNA: TGTGCCAGCAGCGAGGCGGGGGGGGCCGTCTACGAGCAGTACTTC; CDR3 protein: CASSEAGGAVYEQYF
D gene: -; J gene: TRBJ2-1; clone size: -; V gene: TRBV14; CDR3 DNA: TGTGCCAGCAGCCAAGTGGGGGGGGCGGTCTCCTACAATGAGCAGTTCTTC; CDR3 protein: CASSQVGGAVSYNEQFF
D gene: TRBD1; J gene: TRBJ2-7; clone size: -; V gene: TRBV25-1; CDR3 DNA: TGTGCCAGCAGTGGGGGACAGGGCCCTATGGGGGAGCAGTACTTC; CDR3 protein: CASSGGQGPMGEQYF
D gene: -; J gene: TRBJ1-2; clone size: few; V gene: TRBV3-1/TRBV3-2; CDR3 DNA: TGTGCCAGCAGCCAAGATGGAGCGACTCGGGGCTACACCTTC; CDR3 protein: CASSQDGATRGYTF
D gene: -; J gene: TRBJ1-5; clone size: -; V gene: TRBV2; CDR3 DNA: TGTGCCAGCAGGGGGGACAACAATCAGCCCCAGCATTTT; CDR3 protein: CASRGDNNQPQHF
D gene: -; J gene: TRBJ1-5; clone size: -; V gene: TRBV7-8; CDR3 DNA: TGTGCCAGCAGCCCAAGGGGGATAAGTAGCAATCAGCCCCAGCATTTT; CDR3 protein: CASSPRGISSNQPQHF
D gene: -; J gene: TRBJ1-6; clone size: -; V gene: TRBV5-6; CDR3 DNA: TGTGCCAGCGAAAGGCAGGGGTTTTCCTATAATTCACCCCTCCACTTT; CDR3 protein: CASERQGFSYNSPLHF
D gene: TRBD1; J gene: TRBJ2-7; clone size: -; V gene: TRBV10-3; CDR3 DNA: TGTGCCACCGACAGGGGGATTTCAGACGAGCAGTACTTC; CDR3 protein: CATDRGISDEQYF
D gene: TRBD1; J gene: TRBJ1-2; clone size: -; V gene: TRBV27; CDR3 DNA: TGTGCCAGCAGTTTCTCCGGAGGACAGGACTATAACTATGGCTACACCTTC; CDR3 protein: CASSFSGGQDYNYGYTF
D gene: -; J gene: TRBJ1-1; clone size: -; V gene: TRBV7-6; CDR3 DNA: TGTGCCAGCAGCTCCCGGTTGTTCACTGAAGCTTTCTTT; CDR3 protein: CASSSRLFTEAFF
D gene: -; J gene: TRBJ2-3; clone size: -; V gene: TRBV3-1/TRBV3-2; CDR3 DNA: TGTGCCAGCAGCCAAGGCGCTAGTGAGATTACGCAGTATTTT; CDR3 protein: CASSQGASEITQYF
D gene: TRBD2; J gene: TRBJ2-5; clone size: -; V gene: TRBV9; CDR3 DNA: TGTGCCAGCAGCTCCGCCCTAGCGGGGGGGCGGGAGACCCAGTACTTC; CDR3 protein: CASSSALAGGRETQYF
D gene: TRBD2; J gene: TRBJ2-1; clone size: -; V gene: TRBV4-1; CDR3 DNA: TGCGCCAGCAGCCCCCCAGCGGGGGGATACAATGAGCAGTTCTTC; CDR3 protein: CASSPPAGGYNEQFF
D gene: TRBD1; J gene: TRBJ1-3; clone size: -; V gene: TRBV3-1/TRBV3-2; CDR3 DNA: TGTGCCAGCAGCCAAACCACAGGGGCTGGAAACACCATATATTTT; CDR3 protein: CASSQTTGAGNTIYF
D gene: -; J gene: TRBJ1-6; clone size: -; V gene: TRBV30; CDR3 DNA: TGTGCCTGGAGTGTCGGGGGGGAGTCCCGTTCACCCCTCCACTTT; CDR3 protein: CAWSVGGESRSPLHF
D gene: -; J gene: TRBJ1-2; clone size: -; V gene: TRBV25-1; CDR3 DNA: TGTGCCAGCAGTGAATACAGGGCTCACTATGGCTACACCTTC; CDR3 protein: CASSEYRAHYGYTF
D gene: -; J gene: TRBJ1-2; clone size: -; V gene: TRBV9; CDR3 DNA: TGTGCCAGCAGCCCCGACAGTGCTTATGGCTACACCTTC; CDR3 protein: CASSPDSAYGYTF
D gene: -; J gene: TRBJ1-1; clone size: -; V gene: TRBV28; CDR3 DNA: TGTGCCAGCAGTTTAACACCTCTGAATGAAGCTTTCTTT; CDR3 protein: CASSLTPLNEAFF
D gene: -; J gene: TRBJ2-7; clone size: -; V gene: TRBV14; CDR3 DNA: TGTGCCAGCAGCCAAGATTTTCGTCTCGGGCAGTACTTC; CDR3 protein: CASSQDFRLGQYF
D gene: TRBD1; J gene: TRBJ1-3; clone size: -; V gene: TRBV6-5; CDR3 DNA: TGTGCCACCCGACAGGGCAACACCATATATTTT; CDR3 protein: CATRQGNTIYF
D gene: -; J gene: TRBJ1-5; clone size: -; V gene: TRBV6-1; CDR3 DNA: TGTGCCAGCAGTGAGAGGGAACATCAGCCCCAGCATTTT; CDR3 protein: CASSEREHQPQHF
D gene: TRBD1; J gene: TRBJ2-2; clone size: -; V gene: TRBV7-9; CDR3 DNA: TGTGCCAGCAGGCGACAGGGATTCACCGGGGAGCTGTTTTTT; CDR3 protein: CASRRQGFTGELFF
D gene: TRBD2; J gene: TRBJ2-1; clone size: once; V gene: TRBV2; CDR3 DNA: TGTGCCAGCAGTGCGGGGCGCGGACTAGCGGGGGGTAATGAGCAGTTCTTC; CDR3 protein: CASSAGRGLAGGNEQFF
D gene: -; J gene: TRBJ2-3; clone size: few; V gene: TRBV10-1; CDR3 DNA: TGCGCCAGCAGGGGGCCCCTCGACCCTAGCACAGATACGCAGTATTTT; CDR3 protein: CASRGPLDPSTDTQYF
D gene: -; J gene: TRBJ2-3; clone size: -; V gene: TRBV11-3; CDR3 DNA: TGTGCCAGCAGCTTAGATTATGACACCCACACAGATACGCAGTATTTT; CDR3 protein: CASSLDYDTHTDTQYF
D gene: TRBD2; J gene: TRBJ2-7; clone size: -; V gene: TRBV6-5; CDR3 DNA: TGTGCCAGCAGTCCTCTAGCGGGGGACTCCTACGAGCAGTACTTC; CDR3 protein: CASSPLAGDSYEQYF
D gene: TRBD2; J gene: TRBJ2-5; clone size: -; V gene: TRBV5-1; CDR3 DNA: TGCGCCAGCAGCCCGGAGCCTAGCGGGGGGTTAGAGACCCAGTACTTC; CDR3 protein: CASSPEPSGGLETQYF
D gene: TRBD2; J gene: TRBJ2-7; clone size: -; V gene: TRBV27; CDR3 DNA: TGTGCCAGCTCCTCCTTAGCTAGCGGGGCCGGCGAGCAGTACTTC; CDR3 protein: CASSSLASGAGEQYF
D gene: -; J gene: TRBJ2-5; clone size: -; V gene: TRBV29-1; CDR3 DNA: TGCAGCGTTCTACAGGGAGTGGGGGAGACCCAGTACTTC; CDR3 protein: CSVLQGVGETQYF
D gene: TRBD1; J gene: TRBJ1-5; clone size: once; V gene: TRBV19; CDR3 DNA: TGTGCCAGTAGCGGGACAGGGAATCAGCCCCAGCATTTT; CDR3 protein: CASSGTGNQPQHF
D gene: -; J gene: TRBJ2-7; clone size: -; V gene: TRBV7-2; CDR3 DNA: TGTGCCAGCAGCTTAGGGACGGGATTCTACGAGCAGTACTTC; CDR3 protein: CASSLGTGFYEQYF
D gene: -; J gene: TRBJ1-2; clone size: -; V gene: TRBV3-1/TRBV3-2; CDR3 DNA: TGTGCCAGCAGCCAAGATCTGGGGGCGAAAGCTAACTATGGCTACACCTTC; CDR3 protein: CASSQDLGAKANYGYTF
D gene: TRBD1; J gene: TRBJ2-2; clone size: -; V gene: TRBV25-1; CDR3 DNA: TGTGCCAGCAGACAGGGGGTGGGCACCGGGGAGCTGTTTTTT; CDR3 protein: CASRQGVGTGELFF
D gene: TRBD1; J gene: TRBJ1-1; clone size: -; V gene: TRBV6-5; CDR3 DNA: TGTGCCAGCAGCGACAGGGGCGCCAGAGAAGCTTTCTTT; CDR3 protein: CASSDRGAREAFF